Shown below are 25 T cell receptor beta chains from a single sample sequenced in a study of radiotherapy plus CTLA-4 blockade in lung cancer. Libraries were prepared by immunoSEQ multiplex PCR; TCRdb keeps only in-frame clonotypes and omits some of them. The sample has 65,000 to 85,000 clones, roughly 80% seen once. The specimen was peripheral blood, collected from a patient treated with radiotherapy plus ipilimumab. These receptor sequences come from a human donor with non-small cell lung cancer whose response to radiotherapy plus ipilimumab could not be evaluated.

The chain joins TRBV5-5 to TRBJ1-2; D remains unclear. This CDR3 region has 12 residues. V lost 3 bases to trimming and J lost 6 bases, with 9 bases between them. Germline V CDR1 and CDR2: SGHKS, YYEKEE (reference sequence). The CDR3 DNA reads as TGTGCCAGCAGCTGGGCGGGAGATGGCTACACCTTC. Amino acids: CASSWAGDGYTF. Drawing the rest from reference TRBV5-5 and TRBJ1-2, the complete variable domain is DAGVTQSPTHLIKTRGQQVTLRCSPISGHKSVSWYQQVLGQGPQFIFQYYEKEERGRGNFPDRFSARQFPNYSSELNVNALLLGDSALYLCASSWAGDGYTFGSGTRLTVV.

The J gene is TRBJ1-6, the V gene TRBV7-2; D might be TRBD1 (5 bases). This CDR3 has 15 amino acids. Trimming pared 2 bases from V and 2 bases from J, leaving 7 bases between. Per germline, CDR1 SGHTA and CDR2 FQGNSA. The chain's CDR3 is CASSLKGAYNSPLHF. The DNA of the CDR3 is TGTGCCAGCAGCTTAAAAGGGGCCTATAATTCACCCCTCCACTTT.

This clone was counted between two and nine times. The chain uses TRBV6-6 and TRBJ1-3; TRBD1 agrees at 8 bases. This CDR3 is built from 16 residues. Trimming removed 2 bases from V and 4 bases from J; junction bases left unmatched: 7. From germline, CDR1 is MNHNY and CDR2 SVGAGI (reference sequence). Here the CDR3 DNA reads TGTGCCAGCAGTTACGGTGGACAGGGCCACGGAAACACCATATATTTT. Its protein is CASSYGGQGHGNTIYF.

This clone was detected only a few times. This chain links TRBV11-2 with TRBJ2-3, with 9 bases identical to TRBD1. Germline loops: CDR1 SGHAT, CDR2 FQNNGV. J lost 2 bases, V lost 2 bases, and 5 bases had no gene match. The CDR3 is made up of 16 amino acids. The DNA for the CDR3 is TGTGCCAGCAGCTTATACAGGGACAGGGCCACAGATACGCAGTATTTT. Translated, it gives CASSLYRDRATDTQYF.

In its sample, this clone was seen once. The chain combines TRBV5-1 with TRBJ2-3; 9 bases match TRBD1. V lost 5 bases, J lost 2 bases, and 6 bases stayed unmatched. The CDR3 loop spans 15 amino acids. Germline CDR1 and CDR2: SGHRS and YFSETQ. CDR3 sequence reads: CASSRDRASTDTQYF. The CDR3 bases are TGCGCCAGCAGTCGGGACAGGGCCTCCACAGATACGCAGTATTTT.

The table lists this clone with a count of one. The V and J genes are TRBV5-1 and TRBJ2-7, with D maybe TRBD2 (5 bases). The V gene's germline CDR1 is SGHRS and CDR2 YFSETQ. The CDR3 spans 15 residues. Trimming removed 3 bases from V and 6 bases from J, with 19 bases in between. The CDR3 here is CASSWTGSGSGEQYF. CDR3 bases: TGCGCCAGCAGCTGGACTGGTTCGGGTTCTGGCGAGCAGTACTTC.

This rearrangement joins TRBV28 to TRBJ2-2; a weak D match, TRBD1 (6 bases). V lost 4 bases, J lost 3 bases, and 18 bases lay in between. There are 17 residues in the CDR3. Germline-derived CDR1 and CDR2 are MDHEN and SYDVKM. The CDR3 bases are TGTGCCAGCAGTTCCCTGGGGTCAGGGGCCGACACCGGGGAGCTGTTTTTT. This gives the protein CASSSLGSGADTGELFF.

The chain couples TRBV19 to TRBJ2-7; 7 positions agree with TRBD2. CDR1 is LNHDA and CDR2 is SQIVND in the germline V gene (reference sequence). The CDR3 length is 14 residues. The V and J ends lost 4 bases and 6 bases, in that order; junction bases with no gene match: 9. The CDR3 DNA is TGTGCCAGTAGTACCCGGGACTATAGGGTCGAGCAGTACTTC. This translates into CASSTRDYRVEQYF.

The rearrangement joins TRBV4-1 to TRBJ1-6; unclear D gene. Trimming left V 3 bases short and J 6 bases short, with 15 bases between. In germline, CDR1 is MGHRA, CDR2 YSYEKL. This CDR3 spans 16 amino acids. CDR3 sequence reads: CASSHSQAVSNSPLHF. The CDR3 DNA reads as TGCGCCAGCAGCCATTCTCAGGCCGTATCTAATTCACCCCTCCACTTT.

This sequence joins TRBV5-4 and TRBJ2-3; perhaps TRBD2 as D (5 bases). The CDR3 covers 12 residues. Trimming took off 4 bases at V and 6 bases at J, with 9 bases between the two ends. The V gene's germline CDR1 is SGHNT and CDR2 YYREEE (reference sequence). The CDR3 DNA is TGTGCCAGCAGCATCGGGGTTGATACGCAGTATTTT. It codes for CASSIGVDTQYF.

This clone appeared a few times. The chain couples TRBV5-8 to TRBJ1-2, with D possibly TRBD1 on 6 matching bases. The length of the CDR3 is 16 residues. V dropped 2 bases and J dropped 3 bases, with 17 bases sitting between them. Per germline, CDR1 SGHTS and CDR2 YDEGEE. The CDR3 reads CASSFRTTGYDYGYTF. CDR3 DNA: TGTGCCAGCAGCTTCCGAACTACAGGGTACGACTATGGCTACACCTTC.

CDR3 DNA: TGTGCCAGCAGTCCGGGACAGGGGGGAAATCAGCCCCAGCATTTT. It translates to CASSPGQGGNQPQHF. The gene calls are TRBV28 and TRBJ1-5; TRBD1 matches at 11 bases. Germline trimming cut 5 bases from V and 4 bases from J; bases unmatched to any gene: 4. Germline V gene data show CDR1 as MDHEN and CDR2 as SYDVKM. This CDR3 has 15 amino acids.

This clone was seen only a few times. This chain joins TRBV10-3 and TRBJ1-1; D may be TRBD1 (5 bases). V lost 3 bases, J lost 5 bases, and 7 bases lay in between. The CDR3 has 12 amino acids. Germline values: CDR1 ENHRY, CDR2 SYGVKD. In DNA form, the CDR3 reads TGTGCCATCAGTGAAAGGGGTACTGAAGCTTTCTTT. Translating it yields CAISERGTEAFF.

This clone showed up just once. The CDR3 sequence: CASSEGGGPGANVLTF. CDR3 DNA: TGTGCCAGCAGTGAGGGGGGGGGACCTGGGGCCAACGTCCTGACTTTC. The chain employs TRBV6-1 and TRBJ2-6, with 7 bases matching TRBD2. This CDR3 spans 16 amino acids. Trimming removed 3 bases from V and 2 bases from J; junction bases left unmatched: 4. Per the germline V gene, CDR1 is MNHNS and CDR2 is SASEGT.

This clone occurred a few times. The chain links TRBV7-2 to TRBJ2-2, with TRBD2 matching 11 bases. Trimming at V came to 4 bases and at J to 7 bases, leaving 8 bases not matched to a gene. This CDR3 is 16 amino acids long. Germline V gene lookup returns CDR1 SGHTA and CDR2 FQGNSA. The CDR3 DNA sequence: TGTGCCAGCAGCTATAGCGGGGGGGCCTTGGGCGGGGAGCTGTTTTTT. Protein: CASSYSGGALGGELFF.

This clone was observed a few times. The chain combines TRBV19 with TRBJ1-6; 11 positions match TRBD1. Losses at the gene ends were 3 bases for V and 10 bases for J; bases not matched to a gene: 5. The CDR3 extends over 15 amino acids. Per germline, CDR1 LNHDA and CDR2 SQIVND (reference sequence). As DNA, the CDR3 is TGTGCCAGTAGTATTCCGGACAGGGGGCCCTCACCCCTCCACTTT. Its protein is CASSIPDRGPSPLHF. The full variable domain, rest sourced from reference TRBV19 and TRBJ1-6, is DGGITQSPKYLFRKEGQNVTLSCEQNLNHDAMYWYRQDPGQGLRLIYYSQIVNDFQKGDIAEGYSVSREKKESFPLTVTSAQKNPTAFYLCASSIPDRGPSPLHFGNGTRLTVT.

The V and J genes are TRBV9 and TRBJ2-5; no firm D call. This CDR3 is built from 14 residues. Trimming removed 0 bases at V and 1 base at J, with 7 bases between. CDR1 and CDR2 (germline): SGDLS, YYNGEE. The CDR3 region has the DNA TGTGCCAGCAGCGTAGCTGGCTCCCAAGAGACCCAGTACTTC. Translated, it gives CASSVAGSQETQYF. Combining the CDR3 with reference TRBV9 and TRBJ2-5 gives the whole variable domain DSGVTQTPKHLITATGQRVTLRCSPRSGDLSVYWYQQSLDQGLQFLIQYYNGEERAKGNILERFSAQQFPDLHSELNLSSLELGDSALYFCASSVAGSQETQYFGPGTRLLVL.

The DNA of the CDR3 is TGTGCCAGCAGCATGGGGGGACAGGCGTCCTACGAGCAGTACTTC. Translating gives CASSMGGQASYEQYF. The rearrangement links TRBV5-4 to TRBJ2-7, with TRBD1 matching 8 bases. Germline CDR1 is SGHNT and CDR2 is YYREEE (reference sequence). CDR3 length: 15 residues. With 4 bases clipped from V and 1 base from J, the junction kept 7 bases outside the gene matches.

The rearrangement uses TRBV30 and TRBJ1-2; weak D call: TRBD1 (5 bases). The germline gives CDR1 GTSNPN, CDR2 SVGIG (reference sequence). The ends were cut back, 5 bases at V and 3 bases at J, with 13 bases in the middle. This CDR3 has 13 residues. This chain's CDR3 is CAWGPGTDYGYTF. CDR3 nucleotide sequence: TGTGCCTGGGGACCGGGGACTGACTATGGCTACACCTTC.

This chain uses TRBV7-8 with TRBJ2-7; 12 bases match TRBD2. The length of the CDR3 is 15 residues. The V gene's germline CDR1 is SGHVS and CDR2 FQNEAQ. Trimming cost V 5 bases and J 2 bases; bases outside gene matches: 4. CDR3 nucleotides: TGTGCCAGCAGCCCGACTAGCGGGAGAACCTACGAGCAGTACTTC. Translating gives CASSPTSGRTYEQYF.

J is TRBJ1-2 and V is TRBV19; no clear D. The V gene lost 6 bases and the J gene lost 8 bases, with 19 bases spanning the gap. CDR3 length: 14 residues. Germline lookup yields CDR1 LNHDA and CDR2 SQIVND (reference sequence). This CDR3 is CASSTTPGRRGYTF. In DNA, the CDR3 is TGTGCCAGTAGCACGACGCCGGGGAGAAGAGGCTACACCTTC.

The rearrangement links TRBV19 to TRBJ2-7, with 11 bases aligning to TRBD2. V lost 3 bases, J lost 1 base, and 2 bases stayed unmatched. Germline values: CDR1 LNHDA, CDR2 SQIVND (reference sequence). This CDR3 is 15 amino acids long. CDR3 in DNA: TGTGCCAGTAGTATTTTAGCGGGAGGGTCCTACGAGCAGTACTTC. Its translation: CASSILAGGSYEQYF.

V and J are TRBV9 and TRBJ2-5; TRBD1 is a possible D gene (7 bases). Trimming took 4 bases from V and 5 from J, leaving 15 bases between them. CDR3 length: 14 amino acids. The germline gives CDR1 SGDLS, CDR2 YYNGEE. CDR3 bases: TGTGCCAGCAGCCCGACAGGGACTTCGGAGACCCAGTACTTC. This encodes CASSPTGTSETQYF.

This chain uses TRBV6-6 with TRBJ1-2, with TRBD1 identical over 7 bases. V shed 0 bases, J shed 8 bases, and the junction held 6 bases outside the gene matches. Germline lookup yields CDR1 MNHNY and CDR2 SVGAGI (reference sequence). This CDR3 is 14 amino acids long. The CDR3 region is CASSYSRGRGGYTF. In DNA form, the CDR3 reads TGTGCCAGCAGTTACTCTAGGGGGCGTGGGGGCTACACCTTC.

Comments on this clone: The same CDR3 is also encoded by other DNA sequences in this sample. This chain links TRBV20-1 with TRBJ2-3, with D maybe TRBD2 (5 bases). The CDR3 has 10 amino acids. The germline gives CDR1 DFQATT, CDR2 SNEGSKA (reference sequence). Trimming stripped 6 bases from V and 4 bases from J, with 5 bases between. The CDR3 coding sequence is TGCAGTGCCGGGGCAGATACGCAGTATTTT. As protein: CSAGADTQYF.